A single sample gave rise to the 8 T cell receptor beta chains below, sequenced in a study of control samples from healthy donors and cancer patients. TCRdb keeps only in-frame clones here, not all; method: immunoSEQ multiplex PCR. This sample has about 150,000 clones, with about 90% found just once. Sequencing was done on a sample of blood. The source of these receptors is a man aged 25 to 40 in good health.

The rearrangement joins TRBV7-2 to TRBJ1-3, with D possibly TRBD1 on 5 matching bases. Trimming cost V 3 bases and J 4 bases, with 7 bases left between them. In germline, CDR1 is SGHTA, CDR2 FQGNSA. The CDR3 spans 13 residues. This chain's CDR3 is CASSFGGGNTIYF. The CDR3 DNA reads TGTGCCAGCAGCTTTGGGGGAGGAAACACCATATATTTT. The full variable domain, its missing parts supplied by reference TRBV7-2 and TRBJ1-3, is GAGVSQSPSNKVTEKGKDVELRCDPISGHTALYWYRQSLGQGLEFLIYFQGNSAPDKSGLPSDRFSAERTGGSVSTLTIQRTQQEDSAVYLCASSFGGGNTIYFGEGSWLTVV.

This clone was detected only once. The V call is TRBV5-1, the J call TRBJ2-1, with 10 nucleotides matching TRBD2. The CDR3 is 17 residues long. From germline, CDR1 is SGHRS and CDR2 YFSETQ. V shed 1 base and J 2 bases; nucleotides not matched to a gene: 6. The CDR3 loop is CASSLLSGGTTYNEQFF. CDR3 nucleotides: TGCGCCAGCAGCTTGCTTAGCGGGGGGACGACCTACAATGAGCAGTTCTTC. Full variable domain (missing parts from reference TRBV5-1 and TRBJ2-1): KAGVTQTPRYLIKTRGQQVTLSCSPISGHRSVSWYQQTPGQGLQFLFEYFSETQRNKGNFPGRFSGRQFSNSRSEMNVSTLELGDSALYLCASSLLSGGTTYNEQFFGPGTRLTVL.

The chain uses TRBV29-1 and TRBJ1-2, with D possibly matching TRBD1 (5 bases). Germline loops: CDR1 SQVTM, CDR2 ANQGSEA. The V and J ends lost 0 bases and 3 bases respectively, with 5 bases between them. This CDR3 contains 12 residues. The CDR3 sequence is CSVEEQDYGYTF. The CDR3 bases are TGCAGCGTTGAAGAACAGGACTATGGCTACACCTTC.

The rearrangement joins TRBV12-5 to TRBJ2-1, with D maybe TRBD1 (5 bases). The germline gives CDR1 LGHNT, CDR2 FRNRAP. V was shortened by 4 bases and J by 3 bases, with 13 bases between the two germline ends. This CDR3 spans 15 amino acids. The CDR3 loop reads CASGSPLGDYNEQFF. The CDR3, as DNA: TGTGCTAGTGGTTCCCCCCTAGGGGACTACAATGAGCAGTTCTTC.

The chain is built from TRBV28 and TRBJ1-1, with TRBD1 identical over 7 bases. J gave up 6 bases and V 7 bases, and 8 bases lay outside the gene matches. CDR1 is MDHEN and CDR2 is SYDVKM in the germline V gene. This CDR3 contains 13 residues. The CDR3: CASTLTGMSEAFF. CDR3 DNA: TGTGCCAGCACCTTGACAGGGATGTCTGAAGCTTTCTTT.

The chain combines TRBV18 with TRBJ1-1; D is perhaps TRBD1 (5 bases). The CDR3 sequence is 14 residues long. Trimming pared 5 bases from V and 8 bases from J, leaving 18 bases between. Germline CDR1 KGHSH, CDR2 LQKENI. The CDR3 DNA follows: TGTGCCAGCTCATCCTACCAGGGTGGGGGGGAAGCTTTCTTT. Amino acid sequence: CASSSYQGGGEAFF.

This chain uses TRBV27 with TRBJ1-1, with TRBD1 matching over 8 bases. This CDR3 spans 13 amino acids. Trimming took 5 bases from V and 5 from J; bases not matched to a gene: 4. Germline V lookup: CDR1 MNHEY, CDR2 SMNVEV (reference sequence). The CDR3 region has the DNA TGTGCCAGCAGTGGACGACAGGGGACTGAAGCTTTCTTT. The encoded protein is CASSGRQGTEAFF.

The rearrangement links TRBV5-1 to TRBJ1-1, with a weak D call TRBD1 (6 bases). Trimming left V 0 bases short and J 5 bases short, with 17 bases between. The CDR3 consists of 16 residues. Germline CDR1 and CDR2: SGHRS and YFSETQ. The CDR3 loop reads CASSLDLLGGVTEAFF. DNA for the CDR3: TGCGCCAGCAGCTTGGATTTATTAGGGGGGGTGACTGAAGCTTTCTTT.